This TCR beta chain originates from a study of blood T cell repertoires in COVID-19. As for the study in general: The United States, Italy and Spain provided the acute and convalescent COVID-19 samples.

The germline V gene has CDR1 SGDLS and CDR2 YYNGEE. This CDR3 region has 16 residues. Trimming removed 0 bases from V and 5 bases from J, with 15 bases in between. As originally analysed: Amplification of reference gene primers provided the estimated nucleated cell counts. Profiled with immunoSEQ multiplex PCR; TCRdb holds only in-frame clones, not every one. The V and J calls and the clone size are those of that table, but D and trimming were determined from the DNA. Of 90,000 to 120,000 clones listed, 80% to 95% are singletons. The sequenced sample consisted of peripheral blood. The receptor was isolated from a man between 65 and 85 years old with acute or convalescent COVID-19. The V and J genes are TRBV9 and TRBJ2-1; D perhaps matches TRBD1 (5 bases). The DNA for the CDR3 is TGTGCCAGCAGCGTAGGAGGTGGGGCAGGGCACAATGAGCAGTTCTTC. It codes for CASSVGGGAGHNEQFF.